The sequence of this T cell receptor (beta chain) was determined in a study of cytomegalovirus exposure and HLA in healthy donors. Findings and limits, study-wide: There was a cluster of highly shared sequence variants that was likely a sequencing artifact. Several V segments, TRBV6-2 and TRBV6-3 among them, could not be told apart and were dropped.

With regard to this clone: Its antigen is unidentified.

The CDR3 loop spans 13 amino acids. Germline V CDR1 and CDR2: SGHTA, FQGTGA. V was shortened by 2 bases and J by 2 bases, with 7 bases between the two germline ends. PCR employed 60 Vbeta and 13 Jbeta primers. Per the study methods: Per a later analysis, the number of unique TCR beta chains was approximately 80 million, of which around 10 million were shared. Produced via immunoSEQ multiplex PCR; TCRdb's table is partial and in-frame only. V, J and clone size are those of that table, while D and trimming were read from the DNA. This sample has 200,000 to 300,000 clones, with roughly 82% found just once. Samples came from healthy bone marrow donors.

This TCR derives from a woman in her 40s in good health and CMV-seropositive. The V and J genes are TRBV7-3 and TRBJ2-7, with D unresolved. The sample comprised PBMCs. DNA of the CDR3: TGTGCCAGCAGCTTAGGTACAACCTACGAGCAGTACTTC. It is translated as CASSLGTTYEQYF.